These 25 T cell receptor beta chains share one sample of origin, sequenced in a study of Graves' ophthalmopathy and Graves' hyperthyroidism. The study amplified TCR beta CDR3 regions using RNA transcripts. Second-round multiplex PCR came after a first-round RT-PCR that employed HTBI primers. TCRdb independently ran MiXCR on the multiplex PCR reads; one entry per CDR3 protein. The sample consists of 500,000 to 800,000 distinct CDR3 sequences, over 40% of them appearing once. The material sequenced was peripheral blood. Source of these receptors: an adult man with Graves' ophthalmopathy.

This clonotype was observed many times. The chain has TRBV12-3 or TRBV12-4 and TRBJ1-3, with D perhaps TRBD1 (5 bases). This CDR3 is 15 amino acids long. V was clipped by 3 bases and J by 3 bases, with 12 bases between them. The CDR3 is CASSFRGGYGNTIYF. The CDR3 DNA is TGTGCCAGCAGTTTCCGGGGGGGGTATGGAAACACCATATATTTT.

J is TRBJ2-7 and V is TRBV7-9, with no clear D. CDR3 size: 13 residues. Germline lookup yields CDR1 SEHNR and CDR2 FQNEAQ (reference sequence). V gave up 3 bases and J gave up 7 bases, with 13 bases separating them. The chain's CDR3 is CASSLTPHNEQYF. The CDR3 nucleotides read TGTGCCAGCAGCTTGACCCCTCACAATGAGCAGTACTTC.

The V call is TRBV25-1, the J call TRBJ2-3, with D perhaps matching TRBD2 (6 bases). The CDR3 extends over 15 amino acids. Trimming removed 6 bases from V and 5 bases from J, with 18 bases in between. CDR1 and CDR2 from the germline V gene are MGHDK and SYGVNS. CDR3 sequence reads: CASSLGGVRGDTQYF. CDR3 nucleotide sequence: TGTGCCAGCAGCTTAGGCGGGGTCCGAGGAGATACGCAGTATTTT.

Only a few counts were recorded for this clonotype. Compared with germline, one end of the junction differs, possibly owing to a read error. CDR3 amino acids: CASSPLTGSYEQYF. The CDR3 DNA is TGTGCCAGCAGTCCACTAACCGGATCCTACGAGCAGTACTTC. The V and J genes are TRBV10-3 and TRBJ2-7; D not resolved. CDR1 is ENHRY, CDR2 SYGVKD, per germline. The CDR3 sequence is 14 residues long.

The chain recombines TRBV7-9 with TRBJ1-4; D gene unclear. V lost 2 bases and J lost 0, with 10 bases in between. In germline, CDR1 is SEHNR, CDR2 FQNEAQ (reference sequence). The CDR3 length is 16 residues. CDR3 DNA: TGTGCCAGCAGCTTAAAGGCCGGGACAACTAATGAAAAACTGTTTTTT. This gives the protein CASSLKAGTTNEKLFF.

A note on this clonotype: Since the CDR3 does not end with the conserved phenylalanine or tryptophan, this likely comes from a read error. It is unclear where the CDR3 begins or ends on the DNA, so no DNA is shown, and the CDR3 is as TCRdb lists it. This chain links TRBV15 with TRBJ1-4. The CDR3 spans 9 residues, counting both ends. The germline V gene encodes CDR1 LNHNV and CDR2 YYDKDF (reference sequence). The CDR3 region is CATSRDGDD.

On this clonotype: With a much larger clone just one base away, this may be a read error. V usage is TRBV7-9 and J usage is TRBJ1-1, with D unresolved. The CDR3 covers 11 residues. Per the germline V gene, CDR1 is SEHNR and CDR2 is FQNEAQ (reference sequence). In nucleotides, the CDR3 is TGTGCCAGCCGCAGTGAGACTGGAGCTTTCTTT. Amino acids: CASRSETGAFF. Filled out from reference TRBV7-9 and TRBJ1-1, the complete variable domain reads DTGVSQNPRHKITKRGQNVTFRCDPISEHNRLYWYRQTLGQGPEFLTYFQNEAQLEKSRLLSDRFSAERPKGSFSTLEIQRTEQGDSAMYLCASRSETGAFFGQGTRLTVV.

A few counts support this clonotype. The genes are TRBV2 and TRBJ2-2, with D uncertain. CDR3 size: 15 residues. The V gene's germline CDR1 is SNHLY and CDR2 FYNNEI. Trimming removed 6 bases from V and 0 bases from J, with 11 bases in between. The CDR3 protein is CASSPLYTNTGELFF. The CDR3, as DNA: TGTGCCAGCAGCCCGCTATATACGAACACCGGGGAGCTGTTTTTT.

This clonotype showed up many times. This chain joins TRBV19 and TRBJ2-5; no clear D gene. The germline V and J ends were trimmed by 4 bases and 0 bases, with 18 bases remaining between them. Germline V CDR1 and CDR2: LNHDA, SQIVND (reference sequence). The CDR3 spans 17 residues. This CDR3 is CASSTPGKGLDQETQYF. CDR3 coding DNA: TGTGCCAGTAGTACACCCGGAAAAGGGCTGGACCAAGAGACCCAGTACTTC. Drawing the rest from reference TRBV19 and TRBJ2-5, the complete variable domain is DGGITQSPKYLFRKEGQNVTLSCEQNLNHDAMYWYRQDPGQGLRLIYYSQIVNDFQKGDIAEGYSVSREKKESFPLTVTSAQKNPTAFYLCASSTPGKGLDQETQYFGPGTRLLVL.

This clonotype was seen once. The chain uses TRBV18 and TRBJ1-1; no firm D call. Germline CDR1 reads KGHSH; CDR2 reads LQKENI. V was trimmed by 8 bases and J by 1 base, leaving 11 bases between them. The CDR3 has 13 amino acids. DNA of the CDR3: TGTGCCAGCGCTCTATCGGGGAACACTGAAGCTTTCTTT. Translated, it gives CASALSGNTEAFF.

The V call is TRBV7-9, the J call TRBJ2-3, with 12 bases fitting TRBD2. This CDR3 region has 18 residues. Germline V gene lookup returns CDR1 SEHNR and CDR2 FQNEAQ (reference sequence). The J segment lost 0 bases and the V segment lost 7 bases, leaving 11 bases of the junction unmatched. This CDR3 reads CASTEWLAGGPSTDTQYF. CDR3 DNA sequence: TGTGCCAGCACCGAGTGGCTAGCGGGAGGGCCGAGCACAGATACGCAGTATTTT.

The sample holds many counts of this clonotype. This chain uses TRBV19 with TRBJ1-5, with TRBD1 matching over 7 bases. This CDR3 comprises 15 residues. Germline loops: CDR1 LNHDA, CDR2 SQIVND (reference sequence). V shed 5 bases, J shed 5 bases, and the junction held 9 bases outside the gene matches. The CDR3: CASSRQTGDHQPQHF. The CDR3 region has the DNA TGTGCCAGTAGTCGCCAAACAGGGGACCATCAGCCCCAGCATTTT.

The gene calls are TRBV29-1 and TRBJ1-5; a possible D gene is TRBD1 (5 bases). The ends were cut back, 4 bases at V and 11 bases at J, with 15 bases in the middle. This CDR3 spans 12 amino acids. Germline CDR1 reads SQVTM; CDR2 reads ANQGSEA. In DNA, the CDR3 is TGCAGCGTTGCGGGGCGGCAAGAGACCCAGCATTTT. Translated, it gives CSVAGRQETQHF.

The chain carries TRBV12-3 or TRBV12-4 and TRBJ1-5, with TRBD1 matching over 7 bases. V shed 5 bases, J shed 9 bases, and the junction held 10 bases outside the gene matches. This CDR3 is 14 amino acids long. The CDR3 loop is CASSIGQASGPQHF. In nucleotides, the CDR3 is TGTGCCAGCAGTATCGGACAGGCCAGCGGGCCCCAGCATTTT.

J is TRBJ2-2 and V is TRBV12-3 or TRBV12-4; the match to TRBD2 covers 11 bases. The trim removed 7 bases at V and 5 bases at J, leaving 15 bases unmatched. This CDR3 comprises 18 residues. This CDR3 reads CASTLGAPSGGNTGELFF. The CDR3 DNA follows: TGTGCCAGCACCCTTGGCGCCCCTAGCGGGGGGAATACCGGGGAGCTGTTTTTT.

The DNA of the CDR3 is TGTGCCACCAGCAGAGTCGAGAGCTACGAGCATTTT. It encodes CATSRVESYEHF. The chain combines TRBV15 with TRBJ1-5; no firm D call. Trimming stripped 1 base from V and 14 bases from J, with 12 bases between. Per germline, CDR1 LNHNV and CDR2 YYDKDF (reference sequence). This CDR3 has 12 residues.

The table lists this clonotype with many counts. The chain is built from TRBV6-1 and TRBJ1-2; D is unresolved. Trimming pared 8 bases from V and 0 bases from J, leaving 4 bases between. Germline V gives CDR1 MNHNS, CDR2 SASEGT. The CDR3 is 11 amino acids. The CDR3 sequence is CASFSNYGYTF. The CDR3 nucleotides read TGTGCCAGCTTCTCTAACTATGGCTACACCTTC.

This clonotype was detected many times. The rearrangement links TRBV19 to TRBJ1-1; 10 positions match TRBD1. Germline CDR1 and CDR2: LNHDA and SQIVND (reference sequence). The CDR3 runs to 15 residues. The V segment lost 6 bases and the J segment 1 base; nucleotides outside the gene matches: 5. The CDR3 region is CASSLTGGQNTEAFF. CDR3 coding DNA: TGTGCCAGTAGCTTGACAGGGGGCCAGAACACTGAAGCTTTCTTT.

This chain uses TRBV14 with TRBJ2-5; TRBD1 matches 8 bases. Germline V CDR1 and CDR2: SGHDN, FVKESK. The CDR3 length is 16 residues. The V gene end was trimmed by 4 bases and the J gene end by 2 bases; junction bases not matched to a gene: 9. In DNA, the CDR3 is TGTGCCAGCAGCCCCCTAGGACAGGGCTTACAAGAGACCCAGTACTTC. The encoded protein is CASSPLGQGLQETQYF.

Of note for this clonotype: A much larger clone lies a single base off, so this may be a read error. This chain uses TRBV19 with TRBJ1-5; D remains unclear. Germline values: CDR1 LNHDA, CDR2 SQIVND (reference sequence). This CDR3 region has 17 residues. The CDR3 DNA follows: TGTGCCAGTGGTATAGATCCTATTCCGATGAGCAATCAGCCCCAGCATTTT. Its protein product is CASGIDPIPMSNQPQHF.

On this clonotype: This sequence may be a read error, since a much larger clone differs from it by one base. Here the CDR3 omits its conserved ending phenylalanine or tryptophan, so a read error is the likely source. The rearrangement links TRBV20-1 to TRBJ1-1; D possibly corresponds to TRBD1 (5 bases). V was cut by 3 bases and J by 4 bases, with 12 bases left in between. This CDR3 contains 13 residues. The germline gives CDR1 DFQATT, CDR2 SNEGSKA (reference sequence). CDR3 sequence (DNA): TGCAGTGCTAGTCCCAGGGCGGCCACTGAAGCTTTCTCT. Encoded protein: CSASPRAATEAFS.

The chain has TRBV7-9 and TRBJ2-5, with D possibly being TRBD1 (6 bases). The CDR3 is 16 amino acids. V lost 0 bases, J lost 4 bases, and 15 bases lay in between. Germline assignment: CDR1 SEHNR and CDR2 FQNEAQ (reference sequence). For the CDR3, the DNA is TGTGCCAGCAGCTTAGCCGACAGGTGGGGCGGAGAGACCCAGTACTTC. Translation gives CASSLADRWGGETQYF.

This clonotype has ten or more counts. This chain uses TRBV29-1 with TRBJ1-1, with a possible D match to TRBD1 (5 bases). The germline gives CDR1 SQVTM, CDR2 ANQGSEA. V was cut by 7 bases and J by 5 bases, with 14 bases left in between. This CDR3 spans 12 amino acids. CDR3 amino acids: CSAPGRGTEAFF. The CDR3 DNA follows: TGCAGCGCCCCAGGGAGAGGGACTGAAGCTTTCTTT.

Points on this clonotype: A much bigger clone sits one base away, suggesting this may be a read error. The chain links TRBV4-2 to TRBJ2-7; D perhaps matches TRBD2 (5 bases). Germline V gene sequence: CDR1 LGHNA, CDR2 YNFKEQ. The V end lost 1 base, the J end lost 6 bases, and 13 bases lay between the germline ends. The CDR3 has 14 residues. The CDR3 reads CASSQGQDRGEQYV. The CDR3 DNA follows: TGTGCCAGCAGCCAAGGCCAAGATCGGGGCGAGCAGTACGTC.

The CDR3 DNA reads as TGTGCCAGCGGGGCCGGGACAGGGATGGCTAGCGGGGAGCTGTTTTTT. Translating it yields CASGAGTGMASGELFF. The chain uses TRBV7-9 and TRBJ2-2, with 9 bases aligning to TRBD1. Trimming took 8 bases from V and 7 from J; bases not matched to a gene: 14. This CDR3 spans 16 amino acids. The V gene's germline CDR1 is SEHNR and CDR2 FQNEAQ (reference sequence). The whole variable domain, filled in from reference TRBV7-9 and TRBJ2-2, reads DTGVSQNPRHKITKRGQNVTFRCDPISEHNRLYWYRQTLGQGPEFLTYFQNEAQLEKSRLLSDRFSAERPKGSFSTLEIQRTEQGDSAMYLCASGAGTGMASGELFFGEGSRLTVL.